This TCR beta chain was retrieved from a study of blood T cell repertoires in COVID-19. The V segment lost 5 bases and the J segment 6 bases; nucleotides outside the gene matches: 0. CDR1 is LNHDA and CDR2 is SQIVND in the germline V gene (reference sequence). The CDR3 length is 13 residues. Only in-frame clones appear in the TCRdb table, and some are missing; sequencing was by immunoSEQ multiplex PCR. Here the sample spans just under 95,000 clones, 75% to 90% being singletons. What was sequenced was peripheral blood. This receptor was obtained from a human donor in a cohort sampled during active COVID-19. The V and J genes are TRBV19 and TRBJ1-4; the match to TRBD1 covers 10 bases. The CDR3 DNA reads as TGTGCCAGTAGTGGACAGGGGGATGAAAAACTGTTTTTT. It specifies CASSGQGDEKLFF.